This passage covers 2 T cell receptor beta chains from one sample sequenced in a study of regulatory T cells in long-lasting Graves disease. CDR3-region Arm-PCR and iRepertoire HTBI primers produced the TCR beta libraries. One entry per CDR3 protein, called by TCRdb with MiXCR from the multiplex PCR reads. The sample has approximately 350,000 distinct CDR3 sequences; roughly 16% are singletons. As to time point: newly diagnosed GD, antithyroid drugs for less than 3 months. The TCR library was prepared using RNA isolated from PBMCs. The same specimen was also included in a second study, on T cells in Graves' hyperthyroidism and ophthalmopathy.

Sequenced material: peripheral blood mononuclear cells (PBMCs), taken at new diagnosis, from a patient treated with antithyroid drugs. The receptors stem from a woman younger than 35 with Graves disease.

Comments on this clonotype: This sequence may be a read error, since a much larger clone differs from it by one base. This sequence joins TRBV7-3 and TRBJ1-1; tentatively, D is TRBD1 (6 bases). Germline V lookup: CDR1 SGHTA, CDR2 FQGTGA. Trimming removed 4 bases from V and 1 base from J, with 10 bases in between. CDR3 length: 14 residues. The CDR3 spells CASSSQQGNTEAFF. The CDR3 DNA sequence: TGTGCCAGCAGCTCTCAACAGGGGAACACTGAAGCTTTCTTT.

The V and J genes are TRBV28 and TRBJ2-7; 7 nucleotides line up with TRBD1. The V gene end was trimmed by 8 bases and the J gene end by 7 bases; junction bases not matched to a gene: 11. Looked up from germline, CDR1 is MDHEN and CDR2 is SYDVKM. This CDR3 region has 13 residues. CDR3 protein: CASWTGLAREQYF. In DNA, the CDR3 is TGTGCCAGCTGGACAGGACTTGCACGAGAGCAGTACTTC.